The clone carrying this T cell receptor beta chain came up a few times. The record originates from a study of Ad26.COV2.S vaccination and SARS-CoV-2 variants. The wider study: Recipients of Ad26.COV2.S got it intramuscularly, once or twice 56 days apart.

Sequencing used immunoSEQ multiplex PCR; TCRdb keeps in-frame clones, though not all of them. The sample holds about 330,000 clones, 90% seen once. Germline assignment: CDR1 SGHAT and CDR2 FQNNGV. The CDR3 has 16 residues. The V end lost 2 bases, the J end lost 2 bases, and 12 bases lay between the germline ends. Treatment: roughly 18 received Ad26.COV2.S at low or high dose, single or two shots; a few received placebo; per-sample allocation not given. Specimens were obtained on day 63 following the first vaccine or placebo injection. Vaccine was an Ad26 vector expressing Wuhan-strain SARS-CoV-2 spike.

V and J are TRBV11-2 and TRBJ2-2, with TRBD1 as a possible D gene (6 bases). This material consisted of peripheral blood, taken in a trial of Ad26.COV2.S vaccine versus placebo. The receptor comes from a person between 18 and 65 years old who received the Ad26.COV2.S COVID-19 vaccine or a placebo. CDR3 nucleotides: TGTGCCAGCAGCTTAAGTCAGGGGATTAACACCGGGGAGCTGTTTTTT. It codes for CASSLSQGINTGELFF.